This T cell receptor beta chain was sequenced in a study of CD8 T cells in Susac syndrome. The authors sequenced TCR beta from blood CD8+ and CD4+ T cells. Germline values: CDR1 SGHVS, CDR2 FQNEAQ. The V end lost 4 bases, the J end lost 1 base, and 14 bases lay between the germline ends. The CDR3 contains 15 residues. Random hexamers primed reverse transcription of about 0.45 to 1 ug RNA. TCR beta CDR3 was amplified by immunoSEQ covering 54 Vbeta and 13 Jbeta. From the immunoSEQ multiplex PCR reads, TCRdb called clonotypes with MiXCR, one entry per CDR3 protein. Here the sample spans approximately 46,000 distinct CDR3 sequences, 85% to 95% being singletons.

The V and J genes are TRBV7-8 and TRBJ2-7; weak D call: TRBD2 (5 bases). The sequence was collected from a human donor in good health. Source material: CD8+ T cells from PBMCs. The chain's CDR3 is CASSYSFRGSYEQYF. In DNA form, the CDR3 reads TGTGCCAGCAGCTACTCTTTTCGGGGATCCTACGAGCAGTACTTC.